Listed below are T cell receptor beta chains from one sample, sequenced in a study of T cell responses to AZD1222 COVID-19 vaccine. Libraries were prepared by immunoSEQ multiplex PCR; TCRdb keeps only in-frame clonotypes and omits some of them. The table records 100,000 to 150,000 clones, around 83% of them present only once. The sequencing used peripheral blood, collected on day 0 of AZD1222 vaccination. These receptors came from an adult in good health. The CDR3 runs from the conserved cysteine through the conserved F or W. The D gene is left open where the match is weak. Expanded clones get a size class; other rows say once, few or many, or leave the size out.

NA NA TRBJ1-2 TRBV21-1 TGTGCCAGCAGCAAGGAGTACAGCCGAGTGGGTTATGGCTACACCTTC CASSKEYSRVGYGYTF
NA NA TRBJ1-6 TRBV2 TGTGCCAGCAGTGGCCGGGATTCGGTTAATTCACCCCTCCACTTT CASSGRDSVNSPLHF
NA NA TRBJ1-2 TRBV7-2 TGTGCCAGCAGCTTAGCGGGCCAGGGGAAAGGCTACACCTTC CASSLAGQGKGYTF
TRBD1 NA TRBJ2-1 TRBV7-9 TGTGCCAGCAGCTTCAAACGACCGGGACAGGGGAGGAATGAGCAGTTCTTC CASSFKRPGQGRNEQFF
TRBD2 NA TRBJ2-3 TRBV29-1 TGCAGCGTTGAAGATCGGAGGACTAGCGGGAAGCCAGATACGCAGTATTTT CSVEDRRTSGKPDTQYF
NA NA TRBJ1-5 TRBV7-3 TGTGCCAGCACCCCTCCCAGGACAGAGTATAGCAATCAGCCCCAGCATTTT CASTPPRTEYSNQPQHF
NA NA TRBJ1-1 TRBV5-1 TGCGCCAGCACCAGACGGGGAGTGGGTGAAGCTTTCTTT CASTRRGVGEAFF
NA NA TRBJ2-7 TRBV7-9 TGTGCCAGCAGCTTTGGCGGTCTTACCTACGAGCAGTACTTC CASSFGGLTYEQYF
NA once TRBJ1-1 TRBV6-2/TRBV6-3 TGTGCCAGCAGTTATTCGAATTGGAACACTGAAGCTTTCTTT CASSYSNWNTEAFF
NA NA TRBJ1-1 TRBV4-2 TGTGCCAGCAGCCAAGATCGGTTCATGGGAGGGAACAACACTGAAGCTTTCTTT CASSQDRFMGGNNTEAFF
NA NA TRBJ1-2 TRBV2 TGTGCCAGCAGTGAATCGGGGGGAGTCTATGGCTACACCTTC CASSESGGVYGYTF
TRBD2 NA TRBJ2-7 TRBV6-5 TGTGCCAGCAGCCCCGGGAGGGGGGGCTACGAGCAGTACTTC CASSPGRGGYEQYF
NA NA TRBJ1-2 TRBV21-1 TGTGCCAGCAGCAAAGGGCACGGAGCGATAAGTGGTAACTATGGCTACACCTTC CASSKGHGAISGNYGYTF
NA NA TRBJ1-1 TRBV18 TGTGCCAGCTCACCACGTAGTAATCCTGTGGGGGAAGCTTTCTTT CASSPRSNPVGEAFF
NA NA TRBJ2-7 TRBV18 TGTGCCAGCTCACCCGCGGGACACCTCGAAGGCGAGCAGTACTTC CASSPAGHLEGEQYF
TRBD1 NA TRBJ1-1 TRBV15 TGTGCCACCAGCAGGACAGGGCAGAACACTGAAGCTTTCTTT CATSRTGQNTEAFF
TRBD1 NA TRBJ2-7 TRBV6-5 TGTGCCAGCAGCTACAGGGGATTTTACGAGCAGTACTTC CASSYRGFYEQYF
NA NA TRBJ2-3 TRBV11-2 TGTGCCAGCAGCCCGGTCCCTCCCGGCACAGATACGCAGTATTTT CASSPVPPGTDTQYF
NA NA TRBJ1-3 TRBV3-1/TRBV3-2 TGTGCCAGCAGCCAAGAGGGCCGAGGAGGACAGCTCTGCGTGGGAAACACCATATATTTT CASSQEGRGGQLCVGNTIYF
NA once TRBJ2-7 TRBV15 TGTGCCACCAGAAGGGACTTTGGGGGGAGCTCCTACGAGCAGTACTTC CATRRDFGGSSYEQYF
TRBD2 few TRBJ2-7 TRBV10-3 TGTGCCATCAGTGAGTCAGTGGGACTAGCGGGTTTCACCTACGAGCAGTACTTC CAISESVGLAGFTYEQYF
TRBD2 NA TRBJ2-1 TRBV11-2 TGTGCCAGCAAAAGCGGGATTTCCTACAATGAGCAGTTCTTC CASKSGISYNEQFF
TRBD2 NA TRBJ2-3 TRBV5-1 TGCGCCAGCAGCTTGGCGTCGACTAGCGGGGAGGATACGCAGTATTTT CASSLASTSGEDTQYF
NA NA TRBJ1-2 TRBV30 TGTGCCTGGAGTGTACAATGGAATGGCTACACCTTC CAWSVQWNGYTF
NA NA TRBJ2-3 TRBV7-2 TGTGCCAGCAGCTTAGTTTTGGCAGATACGCAGTATTTT CASSLVLADTQYF
NA NA TRBJ1-2 TRBV28 TGTGCCAGCAGTTTTAGAGCAGGGGAAGGCTACACCTTC CASSFRAGEGYTF
NA NA TRBJ2-5 TRBV6-5 TGTGCCAGCACCCCGGGACATTCGTACCAAGAGACCCAGTACTTC CASTPGHSYQETQYF
NA once TRBJ2-2 TRBV7-2 TGTGCCAGCAGCTCCTGGACGAACACCGGGGAGCTGTTTTTT CASSSWTNTGELFF
TRBD1 NA TRBJ2-5 TRBV24-1 TGTGCCACCAGTGATGGGGACAGCCAAGAGACCCAGTACTTC CATSDGDSQETQYF
TRBD2 NA TRBJ2-2 TRBV27 TGTGCCAGCAGTTGGACCGGGACTAGCGGGAGGTTTGGGCACGGGGAGCTGTTTTTT CASSWTGTSGRFGHGELFF
NA NA TRBJ2-2 TRBV27 TGTGCCAGCAGTTTAATTAGGAGTGCGGGTGGGGAGCTGTTTTTT CASSLIRSAGGELFF
TRBD1 once TRBJ1-5 TRBV28 TGTGCCAGCTCCCGAGGGGGCCAGGGCCGCAATCAGCCCCAGCATTTT CASSRGGQGRNQPQHF
NA NA TRBJ2-2 TRBV12-3/TRBV12-4 TGTGCCAGCAGTTCGGGTTTTACCGGGGAGCTGTTTTTT CASSSGFTGELFF
NA few TRBJ1-5 TRBV6-1 TGTGCCAGCAGTGAGGGGTTCGGGCAGGGGAGCAATCAGCCCCAGCATTTT CASSEGFGQGSNQPQHF
NA NA TRBJ1-3 TRBV9 TGTGCCAGCAGCCCGAGACGTGTTAACCCCACTGGAAACACCATATATTTT CASSPRRVNPTGNTIYF
NA NA TRBJ1-2 TRBV3-1/TRBV3-2 TGTGCCAGCAGCCAAGGTCGCTATGGCTACACCTTC CASSQGRYGYTF
NA NA TRBJ2-7 TRBV9 TGTGCCAGCAGCGTGTCCGGGGACGGTAGCTGGCAGTACTTC CASSVSGDGSWQYF
NA NA TRBJ2-1 TRBV5-6 TGTGCCAGCAGCCCGTTAGTGGGTGAGCAGTTCTTC CASSPLVGEQFF
TRBD1 few TRBJ2-5 TRBV25-1 TGTGCCAGCAGTGGTCCCGGGACAGGGGCAGGGGAGACCCAGTACTTC CASSGPGTGAGETQYF
NA NA TRBJ2-7 TRBV4-1 TGCGCCAGCAGCCAAGATTTGGGGACACCGCCTTCCTACGAGCAGTACTTC CASSQDLGTPPSYEQYF
NA NA TRBJ2-1 TRBV27 TGTGCCAACAGTTTAATGGGGGGTGGCTCCTACAATGAGCAGTTCTTC CANSLMGGGSYNEQFF
NA NA TRBJ1-2 TRBV5-1 TGCGCCAGCAGCTTGGACAGATCCTATGGCTACACCTTC CASSLDRSYGYTF
TRBD2 NA TRBJ2-7 TRBV6-5 TGTGCCAGCAGTTACGTGAAGCGGGATCGCTACGAGCAGTACTTC CASSYVKRDRYEQYF
NA NA TRBJ2-3 TRBV7-6 TGTGCCAGCAGCACAGTGGGGGTCCACTCAGATACGCAGTATTTT CASSTVGVHSDTQYF
NA once TRBJ1-4 TRBV28 TGTGCCAGCACCCAACCCAGGGTGGGGGCCAGAGTTGAAAAACTGTTTTTT CASTQPRVGARVEKLFF
NA few TRBJ2-4 TRBV12-3/TRBV12-4 TGTGCCAGCAAAGACAGGACGACGCAGTACTTC CASKDRTTQYF
TRBD1 NA TRBJ2-7 TRBV19 TGTGCCAGTAGCCGGGACAGAGACTACGAGCAGTACTTC CASSRDRDYEQYF
NA NA TRBJ2-1 TRBV30 TGTGCCTGGAGTCGCGGGGTCTACAATGAGCAGTTCTTC CAWSRGVYNEQFF